Presented here are 26 T cell receptor beta chains from one specimen sequenced in a study of blood T cell repertoires in COVID-19 (dated by TCRdb to about 2020). Receptors were amplified or captured by the immunoSEQ multiplex PCR assay. As stored in TCRdb, this immuneACCESS dataset retains in-frame rearrangements with V and J assigned. A fraction of the clones does not appear; measured against another copy, unresolved V genes explain less than half of the discrepancy, and the remainder lacks a known reason. The sample table lists about 370,000 clones, approximately 92% of them with a count of one. The top ten clonotypes cover about 1% of the sample. The sequencing sample was made of PBMCs or T cells enriched from blood (not recorded which). These receptors all stem from a man younger than 35 who had recovered from COVID-19.

The genes are TRBV5-4 and TRBJ2-7, with D tentatively TRBD2 (6 bases). CDR1 is SGHNT, CDR2 YYREEE, per germline (reference sequence). V dropped 1 base and J dropped 0 bases, with 8 bases sitting between them. CDR3 length: 14 residues. CDR3 sequence: CASSLRGYSYEQYF. CDR3 in DNA: TGTGCCAGCAGCTTGCGGGGGTACTCCTACGAGCAGTACTTC.

The rearrangement links TRBV18 to TRBJ2-1; D not certain. The germline V gene encodes CDR1 KGHSH and CDR2 LQKENI. The CDR3 loop spans 14 amino acids. V lost 4 bases and J lost 5, with 12 bases in between. CDR3 protein: CASSLSLRDNEQFF. The CDR3 DNA reads as TGTGCCAGCTCACTCTCCTTGCGAGACAATGAGCAGTTCTTC. The full variable domain, rest sourced from reference TRBV18 and TRBJ2-1, is NAGVMQNPRHLVRRRGQEARLRCSPMKGHSHVYWYRQLPEEGLKFMVYLQKENIIDESGMPKERFSAEFPKEGPSILRIQQVVRGDSAAYFCASSLSLRDNEQFFGPGTRLTVL.

The chain carries TRBV3-1 (or the pseudogene TRBV3-2) and TRBJ1-3; D may be TRBD1 (6 bases). The ends were cut back, 5 bases at V and 0 bases at J, with 11 bases in the middle. The CDR3 covers 15 residues. Germline V gives CDR1 LGHDT, CDR2 YNNKEL (reference sequence). CDR3 sequence: CASSDLDSSGNTIYF. The CDR3 DNA reads as TGTGCCAGCAGCGACCTGGACAGCTCTGGAAACACCATATATTTT.

The chain couples TRBV10-1 to TRBJ1-1; 9 nucleotides align to TRBD1. Unmatched junction bases numbered 6, after V lost 6 bases and J lost 10 bases. Germline V gives CDR1 WNHNN, CDR2 SYGVQD (reference sequence). The CDR3 loop spans 12 amino acids. CDR3: CASSLGQGTAFF. The DNA of the CDR3 is TGCGCCAGCAGCCTTGGACAGGGGACAGCTTTCTTT.

The CDR3 sequence: CASRSSVTGNTIYF. The DNA of the CDR3 is TGTGCCAGCAGGTCTTCGGTCACGGGAAACACCATATATTTT. The chain employs TRBV6-5 and TRBJ1-3, with unresolved D. CDR1 and CDR2 from the germline V gene are MNHEY and SVGAGI. This CDR3 spans 14 amino acids. V was pared by 6 bases and J by 4 bases, with 13 bases between.

The chain carries TRBV6-2 or TRBV6-3 and TRBJ2-5, with 8 positions matching TRBD1. Germline V CDR1 and CDR2: MNHEY, SVGEGT. Germline trimming cut 0 bases from V and 4 bases from J; bases unmatched to any gene: 7. The CDR3 spans 16 residues. CDR3 in amino acids: CASSYSNGDRLETQYF. The DNA of the CDR3 is TGTGCCAGCAGTTACTCTAATGGGGACAGGCTAGAGACCCAGTACTTC.

The chain combines TRBV5-6 with TRBJ2-7; 7 bases align to TRBD1. CDR3 length equals 15 residues. J gave up 3 bases and V 3 bases, and 9 bases lay outside the gene matches. Germline CDR1 and CDR2: SGHDT and YYEEEE. CDR3 bases: TGTGCCAGCAGCTCGGGGTCCGACAGGGTCTACGAGCAGTACTTC. This sequence encodes CASSSGSDRVYEQYF. Complete variable domain (other parts from reference TRBV5-6 and TRBJ2-7): DAGVTQSPTHLIKTRGQQVTLRCSPKSGHDTVSWYQQALGQGPQFIFQYYEEEERQRGNFPDRFSGHQFPNYSSELNVNALLLGDSALYLCASSSGSDRVYEQYFGPGTRLTVT.

The chain carries TRBV6-5 and TRBJ1-3; 8 nucleotides align to TRBD1. The CDR3 sequence is 15 residues long. Germline V gives CDR1 MNHEY, CDR2 SVGAGI. V shed 2 bases and J 0 bases; nucleotides not matched to a gene: 0. For the CDR3, the DNA is TGTGCCAGCAGTTACGACAGGGGCTCTGGAAACACCATATATTTT. Translation: CASSYDRGSGNTIYF.

This clone was seen a handful of times. Here the CDR3 reads CASNSGVREQYF. CDR3 DNA: TGTGCCAGCAATAGCGGGGTAAGGGAGCAGTACTTC. This chain joins TRBV28 and TRBJ2-7, with 8 positions matching TRBD2. Germline CDR1 and CDR2: MDHEN and SYDVKM. This CDR3 region has 12 residues. With 7 bases clipped from V and 7 bases from J, the junction kept 6 bases outside the gene matches.

The rearrangement uses TRBV10-3 and TRBJ2-7, with 7 positions matching TRBD1. The germline V gene has CDR1 ENHRY and CDR2 SYGVKD. The CDR3 totals 17 residues. The V segment lost 0 bases and the J segment 2 bases; nucleotides outside the gene matches: 10. The CDR3 is CAISESLVGQQAYEQYF. The CDR3 DNA is TGTGCCATCAGTGAGTCTTTAGTGGGACAGCAAGCCTACGAGCAGTACTTC.

The chain is built from TRBV30 and TRBJ2-1; 9 nucleotides align to TRBD2. CDR3 size: 14 residues. Trimming removed 2 bases from V and 6 bases from J; junction bases left unmatched: 5. CDR1 and CDR2 (germline): GTSNPN, SVGIG (reference sequence). CDR3 sequence (DNA): TGTGCCTGGAGTAGGGTAGCGGGGGTCAATGAGCAGTTCTTC. Protein: CAWSRVAGVNEQFF.

This sequence joins TRBV2 and TRBJ2-3; no clear D gene. The CDR3 spans 12 residues. Trimming took off 6 bases at V and 2 bases at J, with 6 bases between the two ends. Germline V gene sequence: CDR1 SNHLY, CDR2 FYNNEI. The chain's CDR3 is CASRQDTDTQYF. The CDR3 DNA follows: TGTGCCAGCAGGCAGGACACAGATACGCAGTATTTT.

V is TRBV12-3 or TRBV12-4 and J is TRBJ2-1; D remains ambiguous. With 6 bases removed from V and 6 bases from J, the gap between germline ends came to 3 bases. This CDR3 has 10 residues. CDR3 DNA sequence: TGTGCCAGCAGCGGCAATGAGCAGTTCTTC. The encoded protein is CASSGNEQFF.

The gene calls are TRBV2 and TRBJ2-2; no reliable D call. Per germline, CDR1 SNHLY and CDR2 FYNNEI. V lost 4 bases and J lost 6, with 12 bases in between. This CDR3 has 14 residues. CDR3: CASSVLVLAGELFF. Written as DNA, the CDR3 is TGTGCCAGCAGTGTTTTAGTTTTAGCCGGGGAGCTGTTTTTT.

The V call is TRBV3-1 (or the pseudogene TRBV3-2), the J call TRBJ1-6; 7 bases map to TRBD1. V shed 4 bases, J shed 8 bases, and the junction held 17 bases outside the gene matches. Per germline, CDR1 LGHDT and CDR2 YNNKEL (reference sequence). The CDR3 runs 18 residues. Written as DNA, the CDR3 is TGTGCCAGCAGCCCGCTACGAGAGATTACAGGGGACTATTCACCCCTCCACTTT. This encodes CASSPLREITGDYSPLHF.

As concerns this clone: The identical CDR3 is also encoded by other nucleotide sequences in the sample. V is TRBV5-1 and J is TRBJ1-4; 10 bases line up with TRBD1. Looked up from germline, CDR1 is SGHRS and CDR2 is YFSETQ. Germline trimming cut 3 bases from V and 5 bases from J; bases unmatched to any gene: 4. This CDR3 region has 15 residues. The CDR3, as DNA: TGCGCCAGCAGCTCGGGACAGGGGACGAATGAAAAACTGTTTTTT. This gives the protein CASSSGQGTNEKLFF.

V usage is TRBV4-1 and J usage is TRBJ2-1; TRBD2 matches 7 bases. The CDR3 is 16 amino acids. The trim removed 0 bases at V and 3 bases at J, leaving 5 bases unmatched. Germline CDR1 MGHRA, CDR2 YSYEKL. CDR3 coding DNA: TGCGCCAGCAGCCAAGATGTGGGCGGGAGCTACAATGAGCAGTTCTTC. Translating it yields CASSQDVGGSYNEQFF.

This clone was seen only once. This chain connects TRBV19 to TRBJ2-3, with D possibly TRBD2 on 7 matching bases. The germline V and J ends were trimmed by 1 base and 3 bases, with 17 bases remaining between them. The V gene's germline CDR1 is LNHDA and CDR2 SQIVND (reference sequence). CDR3 length: 17 residues. CDR3 loop: CASSIVGGGLRTDTQYF. DNA for the CDR3: TGTGCCAGTAGTATAGTGGGCGGGGGCCTCCGAACAGATACGCAGTATTTT.

The chain links TRBV3-1 (or the pseudogene TRBV3-2) to TRBJ1-5, with D perhaps TRBD1 (5 bases). V was pared by 1 base and J by 7 bases, with 11 bases between. This CDR3 spans 14 amino acids. CDR1 and CDR2 from the germline V gene are LGHDT and YNNKEL (reference sequence). The CDR3 reads CASSQVLGVQPQHF. For the CDR3, the DNA is TGTGCCAGCAGCCAAGTCCTAGGGGTACAGCCCCAGCATTTT.

The V gene is TRBV4-2, the J gene TRBJ2-3, with 13 nucleotides matching TRBD2. The germline CDR1 and CDR2 sequences are LGHNA and YNFKEQ. The V gene end was trimmed by 4 bases and the J gene end by 7 bases; junction bases not matched to a gene: 5. The CDR3 is 15 amino acids. CDR3 residues: CASSPRTSGSYTQYF. In DNA form, the CDR3 reads TGTGCCAGCAGCCCCCGGACTAGCGGGAGCTATACGCAGTATTTT.

This chain connects TRBV5-1 to TRBJ1-2; no reliable D call. The CDR3 runs to 14 residues. Germline CDR1 is SGHRS and CDR2 is YFSETQ. Trimming took off 6 bases at V and 2 bases at J, with 14 bases between the two ends. The CDR3 region has the DNA TGCGCCAGCAAGCCGGAGGTGGGCAACTATGGCTACACCTTC. It codes for CASKPEVGNYGYTF. The complete variable domain, with remaining parts taken from reference TRBV5-1 and TRBJ1-2, reads KAGVTQTPRYLIKTRGQQVTLSCSPISGHRSVSWYQQTPGQGLQFLFEYFSETQRNKGNFPGRFSGRQFSNSRSEMNVSTLELGDSALYLCASKPEVGNYGYTFGSGTRLTVV.

The J gene is TRBJ2-2, the V gene TRBV4-3; 9 nucleotides agree with TRBD2. Germline V CDR1 and CDR2: LGHNA, YSLEER. Trimming cost V 3 bases and J 10 bases; bases outside gene matches: 9. This CDR3 comprises 15 residues. CDR3 nucleotide sequence: TGCGCCAGCAGCCAGGGGGGACTAGCAGGAGTGGAGCTGTTTTTT. Translation gives CASSQGGLAGVELFF.

The chain carries TRBV28 and TRBJ1-5; D is perhaps TRBD1 (5 bases). Trimming took 5 bases from V and 3 from J, leaving 14 bases between them. Germline V gene sequence: CDR1 MDHEN, CDR2 SYDVKM. The CDR3 is 15 residues long. The DNA of the CDR3 is TGTGCCAGCAGTCCGCCGGGACTGTACAATCAGCCCCAGCATTTT. It encodes CASSPPGLYNQPQHF.

This chain links TRBV28 with TRBJ1-1; D remains unclear. Looked up from germline, CDR1 is MDHEN and CDR2 is SYDVKM. CDR3 length: 14 residues. V lost 2 bases to trimming and J lost 4 bases, with 11 bases between them. CDR3 coding DNA: TGTGCCAGCAGTTTAGGGCAATTGGGCACTGAAGCTTTCTTT. Translated: CASSLGQLGTEAFF.

The chain carries TRBV15 and TRBJ1-5, with D tentatively TRBD1 (6 bases). Germline CDR1 LNHNV, CDR2 YYDKDF (reference sequence). This CDR3 has 15 residues. V was trimmed by 0 bases and J by 3 bases, leaving 9 bases between them. CDR3 in amino acids: CATSRDRGNNQPQHF. The DNA for the CDR3 is TGTGCCACCAGCAGAGACAGGGGAAACAATCAGCCCCAGCATTTT.

V is TRBV5-5 and J is TRBJ1-1; a weak D match, TRBD1 (5 bases). With 6 bases removed from V and 0 bases from J, the gap between germline ends came to 18 bases. The germline CDR1 and CDR2 sequences are SGHKS and YYEKEE (reference sequence). This CDR3 has 16 residues. The CDR3: CASTPAPDRMNTEAFF. DNA for the CDR3: TGTGCCAGCACCCCGGCCCCCGACAGAATGAACACTGAAGCTTTCTTT.